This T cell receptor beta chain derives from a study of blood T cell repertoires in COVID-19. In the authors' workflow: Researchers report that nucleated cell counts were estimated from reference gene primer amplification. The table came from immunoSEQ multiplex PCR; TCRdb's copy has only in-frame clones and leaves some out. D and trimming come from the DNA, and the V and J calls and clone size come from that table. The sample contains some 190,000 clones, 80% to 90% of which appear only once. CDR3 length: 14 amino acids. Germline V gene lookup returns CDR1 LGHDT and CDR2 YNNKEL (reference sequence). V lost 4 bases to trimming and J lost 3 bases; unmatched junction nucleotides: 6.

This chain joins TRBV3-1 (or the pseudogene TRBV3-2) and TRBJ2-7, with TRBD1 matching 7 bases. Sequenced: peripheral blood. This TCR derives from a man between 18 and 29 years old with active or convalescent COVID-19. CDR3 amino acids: CASSLRDRVYEQYF. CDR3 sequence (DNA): TGTGCCAGCAGCCTACGGGACAGAGTCTACGAGCAGTACTTC.